The clone carrying this T cell receptor beta chain was recorded many times. The record originates from a study of neurological immune-mediated disorders. Germline assignment: CDR1 DFQATT and CDR2 SNEGSKA (reference sequence). This CDR3 region has 11 residues. V was cut by 5 bases and J by 8 bases, with 10 bases left in between. With 10-nucleotide random UMIs included, cDNA was synthesized by 5'RACE. TCRdb used MiXCR to reprocess the 5' RACE reads, holding one entry per CDR3 protein. The sample lists about 71,000 distinct CDR3 sequences, roughly 10% seen once, with 8.5% to 10% in the top ten. Specified time point: longitudinal time-point 1 (baseline).

This clonotype was obtained from a man in his thirties or forties in good health. This rearrangement joins TRBV20-1 to TRBJ2-1; no clear D gene. Specimen: PBMCs. The CDR3 DNA follows: TGCAGTGCTCAAAGCTTGGATGAGCAGTTCTTC. Amino acid sequence: CSAQSLDEQFF.